Shown below are 14 T cell receptor beta chains from a single sample sequenced in a study of blood T cell repertoires in COVID-19. Some clones are missing from TCRdb's copy, which holds only in-frame ones; the method was immunoSEQ multiplex PCR. The sample lists approximately 170,000 clones, about 85% occurring once. The sequencing input was peripheral blood. Source of these receptors: a woman aged 80 or older in a cohort sampled during active or convalescent COVID-19.

This clone has more than one count but fewer than ten. V and J are TRBV18 and TRBJ2-7, with TRBD2 identical over 10 bases. J was trimmed by 0 bases and V by 0 bases; bases with no gene match: 5. The CDR3 has 17 residues. Germline loops: CDR1 KGHSH, CDR2 LQKENI. Here the CDR3 DNA reads TGTGCCAGCTCACCACCGACTCTAGCGGGGGCCTCCTACGAGCAGTACTTC. Residues: CASSPPTLAGASYEQYF.

The CDR3 DNA follows: TGTGCCAGCAGCTTACAGGCTTCTGTTGTTTACAATGAGCAGTTCTTC. It encodes CASSLQASVVYNEQFF. The chain has TRBV7-9 and TRBJ2-1, with no clear D. CDR3 size: 16 residues. Germline-derived CDR1 and CDR2 are SEHNR and FQNEAQ (reference sequence). Trimming took off 2 bases at V and 4 bases at J, with 15 bases between the two ends.

The gene calls are TRBV6-2 or TRBV6-3 and TRBJ2-7, with 12 bases identical to TRBD2. The CDR3 contains 16 residues. Germline V gives CDR1 MNHEY, CDR2 SVGEGT. V lost 2 bases and J lost 6; bases outside the gene matches: 8. CDR3 DNA sequence: TGTGCCAGCAGTTACGAAGTACTAGCGGGGGGCGGCGAGCAGTACTTC. Translation: CASSYEVLAGGGEQYF.

This chain uses TRBV27 with TRBJ2-1; TRBD1 matches at 7 bases. Germline V lookup: CDR1 MNHEY, CDR2 SMNVEV (reference sequence). This CDR3 has 13 amino acids. Trimming at V came to 2 bases and at J to 9 bases, leaving 4 bases not matched to a gene. The CDR3 region is CASSLGTASEQFF. CDR3 in DNA: TGTGCCAGCAGTTTAGGGACAGCATCTGAGCAGTTCTTC.

The rearrangement joins TRBV24-1 to TRBJ1-2, with D possibly being TRBD1 (6 bases). Trimming took off 8 bases at V and 7 bases at J, with 16 bases between the two ends. Per germline, CDR1 KGHDR and CDR2 SFDVKD. The CDR3 runs 13 residues. In DNA, the CDR3 is TGTGCCACCAAGGCTTCAGGGGCCGGTGGCTACACCTTC. This gives the protein CATKASGAGGYTF.

The chain uses TRBV3-1 (or the pseudogene TRBV3-2) and TRBJ2-7; 9 bases are a match to TRBD1. Germline lookup yields CDR1 LGHDT and CDR2 YNNKEL (reference sequence). The V gene end was trimmed by 1 base and the J gene end by 3 bases; junction bases not matched to a gene: 10. The CDR3 extends over 17 amino acids. The CDR3 protein is CASSQGETGTGIYEQYF. The CDR3 coding sequence is TGTGCCAGCAGCCAAGGGGAAACAGGGACAGGGATCTACGAGCAGTACTTC.

The chain couples TRBV18 to TRBJ1-5; unclear D gene. Trimming took off 2 bases at V and 2 bases at J, with 10 bases between the two ends. The CDR3 consists of 15 residues. The germline V gene encodes CDR1 KGHSH and CDR2 LQKENI. CDR3 in DNA: TGTGCCAGCTCACCAGGCCGGGGAGGCAATCAGCCCCAGCATTTT. It encodes CASSPGRGGNQPQHF.

This chain uses TRBV19 with TRBJ2-2; 10 bases fit TRBD1. There are 13 residues in the CDR3. The germline gives CDR1 LNHDA, CDR2 SQIVND (reference sequence). V was pared by 11 bases and J by 6 bases, with 6 bases of the junction left unmatched. CDR3 DNA sequence: TGTGCCGGAAAGGGACAGGGGCCCGGGGAGCTGTTTTTT. Translated: CAGKGQGPGELFF.

The chain combines TRBV12-3 or TRBV12-4 with TRBJ1-1; D unresolved. V was pared by 6 bases and J by 1 base, with 9 bases between. This CDR3 spans 13 amino acids. The CDR3 bases are TGTGCCAGCAGCGAAGGGAGGAACACTGAAGCTTTCTTT. Protein sequence: CASSEGRNTEAFF.

The rearrangement joins TRBV7-2 to TRBJ2-7; a possible D gene is TRBD1 (6 bases). This CDR3 is built from 17 residues. V lost 5 bases, J lost 2 bases, and 22 bases lay in between. Germline V gene lookup returns CDR1 SGHTA and CDR2 FQGNSA. CDR3 in amino acids: CASSIPRDTPRTYEQYF. The CDR3 DNA reads TGTGCCAGCAGCATCCCCCGGGACACCCCACGGACCTACGAGCAGTACTTC.

This chain joins TRBV9 and TRBJ2-7, with 7 bases aligning to TRBD1. Germline CDR1 is SGDLS and CDR2 is YYNGEE. The CDR3 is made up of 14 amino acids. V lost 0 bases and J lost 1; bases outside the gene matches: 1. The CDR3 sequence: CASSVGDRSYEQYF. Here the CDR3 DNA reads TGTGCCAGCAGCGTAGGGGACAGATCCTACGAGCAGTACTTC.

This clone turned up a few times. The chain combines TRBV5-4 with TRBJ1-5; D is unresolved. Per germline, CDR1 SGHNT and CDR2 YYREEE (reference sequence). The CDR3 extends over 13 amino acids. Trimming cost V 4 bases and J 4 bases, with 9 bases left between them. CDR3 sequence reads: CASSVGQNQPQHF. The DNA of the CDR3 is TGTGCCAGCAGCGTGGGTCAAAATCAGCCCCAGCATTTT.

This clone was observed a few times. The chain uses TRBV7-2 and TRBJ1-5; TRBD1 might be the D (6 bases). CDR1 and CDR2 from the germline V gene are SGHTA and FQGNSA. This CDR3 comprises 15 residues. V was pared by 5 bases and J by 3 bases, with 14 bases between. CDR3 protein: CASSESTGFNQPQHF. CDR3 bases: TGTGCCAGCAGCGAGAGTACAGGGTTCAATCAGCCCCAGCATTTT.

V is TRBV11-2 and J is TRBJ2-2, with 7 bases aligning to TRBD2. Looked up from germline, CDR1 is SGHAT and CDR2 is FQNNGV. This CDR3 is built from 15 residues. The V gene end was trimmed by 3 bases and the J gene end by 7 bases; junction bases not matched to a gene: 8. The CDR3 DNA reads TGTGCCAGCAGCTTTATGGCGGGAGTGATCGGGGAGCTGTTTTTT. This gives the protein CASSFMAGVIGELFF.